Listed here are 9 T cell receptor beta chains from one sample, sequenced in a study of blood T cells in healthy people across ages. The second PCR ran about 6 to 12 cycles with a sample-barcoded 5' primer and J-beta primers. MiXCR was run by TCRdb on the 5' RACE reads, yielding one entry per CDR3 protein. The sample has around 1.5 million distinct CDR3 sequences, 40% to 50% seen once. The sequenced sample was blood. The origin of the receptors is a woman younger than 35 in good health.

The chain joins TRBV7-9 to TRBJ2-1, with D possibly called TRBD1 or TRBD2 (5 bases each). Gene TRBJ2-7 matches the end of the DNA better, so the J call may be wrong. Germline lookup yields CDR1 SEHNR and CDR2 FQNEAQ (reference sequence). The CDR3 length is 15 residues. The CDR3 loop reads CASTYAGSSYNEQYF. Written as DNA, the CDR3 is TGTGCCAGCACCTACGCAGGGAGCTCCTACAATGAGCAGTACTTC.

V is TRBV7-9 and J is TRBJ2-6; D gene uncertain. CDR3 length: 17 amino acids. The germline V and J ends were trimmed by 5 bases and 0 bases, with 14 bases remaining between them. Germline CDR1 and CDR2: SEHNR and FQNEAQ (reference sequence). The DNA of the CDR3 is TGTGCCAGCAGCACCGAATCCCGGACCTCTGGGGCCAACGTCCTGACTTTC. Encoded protein: CASSTESRTSGANVLTF.

This clonotype was seen only once. The chain recombines TRBV6-1 with TRBJ2-7; D ambiguous. Germline CDR1 is MNHNS and CDR2 is SASEGT. The CDR3 runs 11 residues. Trimming pared 4 bases from V and 5 bases from J, leaving 6 bases between. The DNA for the CDR3 is TGTGCCAGCAGTGCAGCGAACGAGCAGTACTTC. It encodes CASSAANEQYF.

The V gene is TRBV24-1, the J gene TRBJ1-5, with D possibly TRBD1 on 6 matching bases. CDR3 length: 12 residues. Trimming removed 6 bases at V and 8 bases at J, with 10 bases between. Germline CDR1 KGHDR, CDR2 SFDVKD. The CDR3 is CATSTGSKPQHF. The CDR3 DNA reads as TGTGCCACCAGTACAGGGTCTAAGCCCCAGCATTTT.

This clonotype was observed a handful of times. The chain uses TRBV5-7 and TRBJ2-1; maybe TRBD2 (6 bases). TRBV5-7 is an ORF for which the function is uncertain. V lost 4 bases and J 0 bases, leaving 11 bases between the germline ends. The CDR3 has 15 residues. The CDR3 sequence: CASSLPSVSYNEQFF. DNA for the CDR3: TGTGCCAGCAGCCTCCCTAGCGTCTCCTACAATGAGCAGTTCTTC.

The chain recombines TRBV6-1 with TRBJ2-7; D possibly corresponds to TRBD1 (5 bases). V shed 7 bases and J shed 2 bases, with 18 bases lying between them. This CDR3 comprises 15 residues. The germline V gene has CDR1 MNHNS and CDR2 SASEGT. CDR3 residues: CASKIDSFLTYEQYF. DNA for the CDR3: TGTGCCAGCAAGATCGACAGCTTCTTGACCTACGAGCAGTACTTC.

The chain uses TRBV20-1 and TRBJ2-1, with D perhaps matching TRBD2 (6 bases). Looked up from germline, CDR1 is DFQATT and CDR2 is SNEGSKA (reference sequence). The CDR3 consists of 16 residues. V was clipped by 0 bases and J by 2 bases, with 14 bases between them. The CDR3 sequence: CSARDRSASAYNEQFF. CDR3 nucleotide sequence: TGCAGTGCTAGAGATCGGTCTGCTAGCGCCTACAATGAGCAGTTCTTC.

This chain joins TRBV7-2 and TRBJ2-6; no reliable D call. The germline V gene encodes CDR1 SGHTA and CDR2 FQGNSA. The V gene lost 8 bases and the J gene lost 4 bases, with 15 bases spanning the gap. This CDR3 is 15 amino acids long. This CDR3 reads CASQPPVTGANVLTF. The CDR3 nucleotides are TGTGCCAGCCAACCCCCGGTAACAGGGGCCAACGTCCTGACTTTC.

This clonotype was found once. The V gene is TRBV24-1, the J gene TRBJ2-1; TRBD1 matches at 10 bases. Germline CDR1 and CDR2: KGHDR and SFDVKD. J gave up 8 bases and V 5 bases, and 11 bases lay outside the gene matches. This CDR3 contains 16 residues. CDR3 nucleotide sequence: TGTGCCACCAGTGCTCAAACCGGGACAGGGGTAGATGAGCAGTTCTTC. This sequence encodes CATSAQTGTGVDEQFF.